This entry describes one T cell receptor beta chain. This CDR3 comprises 15 residues. V lost 3 bases to trimming and J lost 7 bases; unmatched junction nucleotides: 8. Germline V lookup: CDR1 SGDLS, CDR2 YYNGEE. Followed longitudinally, the Seattle patients had been enrolled during active infection. This record belongs to a study of blood T cell repertoires in COVID-19. Study-level background: Collection of acute and convalescent COVID-19 samples took place in the United States, Italy and Spain. PBMCs, B-cell-depleted T cells, or T cells provided the cDNA or gDNA that made up the material.

The repertoire was sequenced with immunoSEQ multiplex PCR; TCRdb's copy has only in-frame clones and lacks some. This sample has about 64,000 clones, with around 82% found just once. The chain uses TRBV9 and TRBJ2-5; 11 nucleotides align to TRBD2. The sample was peripheral blood. The clonotype originates from a man aged 55 to 69 with COVID-19, enrolled during active disease. CDR3 sequence reads: CASSGSGRAEWTQYF. CDR3 nucleotides: TGTGCCAGCAGCGGTAGCGGGAGGGCAGAGTGGACCCAGTACTTC.